This T cell receptor beta chain is from a study of T cells in Graves' hyperthyroidism and ophthalmopathy. RNA transcripts served as the template for amplifying TCR beta CDR3 regions. TCR CDR3 regions were first amplified by RT-PCR with HTBI primers. TCRdb reanalysed the multiplex PCR reads using MiXCR and keeps one entry per CDR3 protein. The table has roughly 660,000 distinct CDR3 sequences, 17% seen once. The germline CDR1 and CDR2 sequences are MNHNY and SVGAGI (reference sequence). This CDR3 region has 16 residues. V lost 2 bases, J lost 5 bases, and 6 bases stayed unmatched. In its sample, this clonotype was seen many times. Isolation of PBMCs was performed on 9.5 to 10 ml fresh peripheral blood.

The clonotype originates from a man aged 45-65 years with Graves' hyperthyroidism. The chain joins TRBV6-6 to TRBJ2-3; TRBD1 agrees at 11 bases. What was sequenced was blood. The CDR3 loop is CASSYGQGAGEDTQYF. The CDR3 coding sequence is TGTGCCAGCAGTTACGGACAGGGGGCAGGAGAAGATACGCAGTATTTT.